The entry below describes one TCR beta chain. Antigen: not known. These data come from a study of response to subunit inactivated influenza vaccine. Study outcomes and limitations: Authors suggested each seasonal flu vaccination may recruit only limited numbers of new T cells.

TCRdb re-analysed the RT-PCR reads in MiXCR, keeping a single row per CDR3 protein. The repertoire holds 860,000 or so distinct CDR3 sequences, with 21% as singletons. Trimming cost V 0 bases and J 2 bases, with 5 bases left between them. The germline V gene has CDR1 DFQATT and CDR2 SNEGSKA (reference sequence). The CDR3 length is 13 residues. The receptor's source is a man aged 45 to 65 who received an inactivated influenza vaccine. The specimen was PBMCs from blood, collected 5 days after vaccination. This sequence joins TRBV20-1 and TRBJ1-5; D is ambiguous. Here the CDR3 reads CSARDKGNQPQHF. The CDR3 coding sequence is TGCAGTGCTAGAGATAAGGGCAATCAGCCCCAGCATTTT.